This T cell receptor beta chain was obtained from a study of blood T cell repertoires in COVID-19. Study overall: Acute-phase and convalescent COVID-19 samples originated in the United States, Italy and Spain.

Under the authors' procedure: Reference gene primer amplification gave estimated nucleated cell counts. Sequenced by immunoSEQ multiplex PCR; TCRdb stores in-frame clones only, minus some. V, J and clone size derive from that table, while D and trimming were established from the DNA sequence. The sample has roughly 250,000 clones, approximately 80% seen once. V lost 1 base to trimming and J lost 6 bases, with 12 bases between them. Germline-derived CDR1 and CDR2 are SGHDN and FVKESK. There are 14 residues in the CDR3. The sample consisted of peripheral blood. The clonotype originates from a woman in her forties or fifties with acute or convalescent COVID-19. V is TRBV14 and J is TRBJ1-2; D is ambiguous. CDR3 DNA: TGTGCCAGCAGCCAAGGTCCTTCGGGGAATGGCTACACCTTC. It is translated as CASSQGPSGNGYTF.